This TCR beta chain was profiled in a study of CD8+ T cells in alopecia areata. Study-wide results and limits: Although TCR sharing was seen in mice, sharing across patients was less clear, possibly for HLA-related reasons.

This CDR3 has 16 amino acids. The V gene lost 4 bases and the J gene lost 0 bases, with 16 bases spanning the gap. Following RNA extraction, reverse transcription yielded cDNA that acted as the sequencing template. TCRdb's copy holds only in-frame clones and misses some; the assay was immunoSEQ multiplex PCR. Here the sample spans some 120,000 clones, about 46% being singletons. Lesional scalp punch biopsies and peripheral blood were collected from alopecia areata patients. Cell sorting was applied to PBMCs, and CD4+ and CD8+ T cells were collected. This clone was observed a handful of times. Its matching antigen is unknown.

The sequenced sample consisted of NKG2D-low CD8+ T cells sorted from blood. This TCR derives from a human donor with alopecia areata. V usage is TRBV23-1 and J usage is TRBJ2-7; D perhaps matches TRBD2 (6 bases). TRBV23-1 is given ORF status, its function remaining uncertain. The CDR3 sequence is CASSPGLAVSSYEQYF. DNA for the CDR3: TGCGCCAGCAGTCCGGGACTGGCTGTTAGCTCCTACGAGCAGTACTTC.